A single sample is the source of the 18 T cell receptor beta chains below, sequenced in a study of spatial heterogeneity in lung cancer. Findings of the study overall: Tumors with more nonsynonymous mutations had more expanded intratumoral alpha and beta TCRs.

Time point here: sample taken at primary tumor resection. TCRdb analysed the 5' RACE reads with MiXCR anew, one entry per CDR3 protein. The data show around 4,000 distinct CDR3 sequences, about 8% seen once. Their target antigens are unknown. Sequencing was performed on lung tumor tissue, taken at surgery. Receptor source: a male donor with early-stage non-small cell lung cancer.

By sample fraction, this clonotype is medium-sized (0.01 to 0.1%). The CDR3 nucleotides read TGTGCCAGCTCCCCGGACAGGGGGTACCCTAATGAAAAACTGTTTTTT. This codes for CASSPDRGYPNEKLFF. The chain links TRBV18 to TRBJ1-4, with 10 bases that match TRBD1. The CDR3 has 16 residues. The ends lost 6 bases at V and 3 bases at J; junction bases unmatched: 7. Germline-derived CDR1 and CDR2 are KGHSH and LQKENI.

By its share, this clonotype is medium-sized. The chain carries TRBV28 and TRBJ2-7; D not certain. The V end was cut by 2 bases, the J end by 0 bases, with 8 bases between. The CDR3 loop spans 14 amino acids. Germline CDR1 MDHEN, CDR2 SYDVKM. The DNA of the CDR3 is TGTGCCAGCAGTTTACCGGTCAGCTCCTACGAGCAGTACTTC. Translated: CASSLPVSSYEQYF. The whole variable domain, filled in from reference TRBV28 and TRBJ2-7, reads DVKVTQSSRYLVKRTGEKVFLECVQDMDHENMFWYRQDPGLGLRLIYFSYDVKMKEKGDIPEGYSVSREKKERFSLILESASTNQTSMYLCASSLPVSSYEQYFGPGTRLTVT.

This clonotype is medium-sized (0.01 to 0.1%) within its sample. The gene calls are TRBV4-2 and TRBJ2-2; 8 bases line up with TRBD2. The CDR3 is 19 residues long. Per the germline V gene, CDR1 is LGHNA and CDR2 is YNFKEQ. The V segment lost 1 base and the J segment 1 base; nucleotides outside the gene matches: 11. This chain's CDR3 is CASSQVPGSTSGNTGELFF. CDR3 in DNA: TGTGCCAGCAGCCAAGTACCCGGTTCAACTAGCGGGAACACCGGGGAGCTGTTTTTT.

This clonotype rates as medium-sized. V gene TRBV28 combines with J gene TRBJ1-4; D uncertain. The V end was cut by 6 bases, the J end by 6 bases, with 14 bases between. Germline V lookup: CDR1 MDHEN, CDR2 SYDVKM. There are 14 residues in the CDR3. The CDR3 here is CASRWSGWDEKLFF. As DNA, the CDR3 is TGTGCCAGCAGATGGAGTGGTTGGGATGAAAAACTGTTTTTT.

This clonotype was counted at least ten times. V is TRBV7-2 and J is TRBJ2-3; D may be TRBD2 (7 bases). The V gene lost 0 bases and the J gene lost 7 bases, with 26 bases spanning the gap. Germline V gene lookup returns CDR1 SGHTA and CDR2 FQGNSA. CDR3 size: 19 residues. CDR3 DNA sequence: TGTGCCAGCAGCTTAGCCCCGAGATCAGGCGGGAGAGGGGGAAATACGCAGTATTTT. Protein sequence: CASSLAPRSGGRGGNTQYF. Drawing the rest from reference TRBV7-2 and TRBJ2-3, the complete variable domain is GAGVSQSPSNKVTEKGKDVELRCDPISGHTALYWYRQSLGQGLEFLIYFQGNSAPDKSGLPSDRFSAERTGGSVSTLTIQRTQQEDSAVYLCASSLAPRSGGRGGNTQYFGPGTRLTVL.

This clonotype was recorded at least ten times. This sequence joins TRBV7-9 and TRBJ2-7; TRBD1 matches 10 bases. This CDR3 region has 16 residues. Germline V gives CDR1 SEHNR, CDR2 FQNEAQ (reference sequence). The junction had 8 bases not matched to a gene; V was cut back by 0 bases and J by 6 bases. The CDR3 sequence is CASSLALVRTGGEQYF. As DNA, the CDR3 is TGTGCCAGCAGCTTAGCGCTCGTCCGGACAGGGGGCGAGCAGTACTTC.

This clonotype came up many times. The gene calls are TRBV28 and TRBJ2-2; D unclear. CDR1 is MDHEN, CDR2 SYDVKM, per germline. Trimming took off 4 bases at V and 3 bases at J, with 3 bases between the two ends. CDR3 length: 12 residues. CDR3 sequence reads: CASSSHTGELFF. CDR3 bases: TGTGCCAGCAGTTCCCACACCGGGGAGCTGTTTTTT.

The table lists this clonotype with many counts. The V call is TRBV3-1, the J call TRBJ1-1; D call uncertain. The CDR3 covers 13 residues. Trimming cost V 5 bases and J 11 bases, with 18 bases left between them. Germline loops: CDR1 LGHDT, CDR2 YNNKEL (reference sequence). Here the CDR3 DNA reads TGTGCCAGCAGCTCCCGACATCAGAGTGCCGCTTTCTTT. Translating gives CASSSRHQSAAFF.

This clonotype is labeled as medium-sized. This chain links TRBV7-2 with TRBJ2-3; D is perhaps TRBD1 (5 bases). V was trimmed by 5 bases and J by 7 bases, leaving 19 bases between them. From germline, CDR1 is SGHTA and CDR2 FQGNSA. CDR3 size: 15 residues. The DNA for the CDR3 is TGTGCCAGCAGCCCCGAGACAGTTTCAGGGAATACGCAGTATTTT. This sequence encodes CASSPETVSGNTQYF.

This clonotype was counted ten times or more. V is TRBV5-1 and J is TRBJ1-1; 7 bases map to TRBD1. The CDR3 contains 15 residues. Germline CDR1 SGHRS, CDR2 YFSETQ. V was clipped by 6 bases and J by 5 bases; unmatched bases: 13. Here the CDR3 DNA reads TGCGCCAGCAAGAAAAGCCAAGGGGGCCAGACTGAAGCTTTCTTT. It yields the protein CASKKSQGGQTEAFF.

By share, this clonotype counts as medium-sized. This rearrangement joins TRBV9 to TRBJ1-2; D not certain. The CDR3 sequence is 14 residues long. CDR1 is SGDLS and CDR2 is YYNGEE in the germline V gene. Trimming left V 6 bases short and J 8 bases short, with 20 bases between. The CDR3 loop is CASTPEGRVMGYTF. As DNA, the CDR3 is TGTGCCAGCACCCCCGAGGGTCGGGTGATGGGCTACACCTTC.

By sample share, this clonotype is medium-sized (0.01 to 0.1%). The CDR3 coding sequence is TGTGCCTGGAGTGTACCCGGGTTCTGGAACACCATATATTTT. This translates into CAWSVPGFWNTIYF. The chain couples TRBV30 to TRBJ1-3; the D is unclear. Germline-derived CDR1 and CDR2 are GTSNPN and SVGIG (reference sequence). Trimming shortened V by 0 bases and J by 7 bases, and 13 bases separated the two germline ends. The CDR3 extends over 14 amino acids.

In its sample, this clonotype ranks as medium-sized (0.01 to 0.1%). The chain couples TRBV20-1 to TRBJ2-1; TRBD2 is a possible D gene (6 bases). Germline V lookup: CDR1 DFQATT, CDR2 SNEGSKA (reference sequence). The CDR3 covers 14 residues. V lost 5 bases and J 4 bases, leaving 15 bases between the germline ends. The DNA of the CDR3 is TGCAGTGCTGCTAAAGCGGGCCCATACAATGAGCAGTTCTTC. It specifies CSAAKAGPYNEQFF.

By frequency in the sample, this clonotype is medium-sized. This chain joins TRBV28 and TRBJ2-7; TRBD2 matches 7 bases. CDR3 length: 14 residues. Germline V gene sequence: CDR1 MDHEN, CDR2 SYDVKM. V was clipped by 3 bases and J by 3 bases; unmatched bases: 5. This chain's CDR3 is CASSFPGDYYEQYF. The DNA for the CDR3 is TGTGCCAGCAGTTTTCCTGGGGACTACTACGAGCAGTACTTC.

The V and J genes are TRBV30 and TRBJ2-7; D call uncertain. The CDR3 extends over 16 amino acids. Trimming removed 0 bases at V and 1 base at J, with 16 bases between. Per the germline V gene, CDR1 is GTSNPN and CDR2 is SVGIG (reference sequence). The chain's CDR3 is CAWSVPLYRSSYEQYF. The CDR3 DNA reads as TGTGCCTGGAGTGTACCCCTCTATCGGAGTTCCTACGAGCAGTACTTC.

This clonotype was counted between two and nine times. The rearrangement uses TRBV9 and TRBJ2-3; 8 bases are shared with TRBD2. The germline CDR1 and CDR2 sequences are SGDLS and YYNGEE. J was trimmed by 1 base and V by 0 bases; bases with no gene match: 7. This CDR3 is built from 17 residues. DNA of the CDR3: TGTGCCAGCAGCGTAGAAAAGCGGGAGTATGGCACAGATACGCAGTATTTT. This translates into CASSVEKREYGTDTQYF.

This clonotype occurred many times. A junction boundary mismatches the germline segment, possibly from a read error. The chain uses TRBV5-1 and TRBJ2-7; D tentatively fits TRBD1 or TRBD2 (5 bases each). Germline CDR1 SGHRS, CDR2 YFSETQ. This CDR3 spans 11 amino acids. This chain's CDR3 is CASSFDGTPNF. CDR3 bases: TGCGCCAGCAGCTTTGACGGGACCCCTAACTTC.

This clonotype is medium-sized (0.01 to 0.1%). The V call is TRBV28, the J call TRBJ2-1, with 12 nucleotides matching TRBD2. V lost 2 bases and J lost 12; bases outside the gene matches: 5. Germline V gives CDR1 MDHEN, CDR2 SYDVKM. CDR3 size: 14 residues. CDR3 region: CASSLPSGRGGQFF. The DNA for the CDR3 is TGTGCCAGCAGTTTACCTAGCGGGAGGGGCGGGCAGTTCTTC.